This section outlines one TCR beta chain sequence together with its context. No antigen is known for it. TCRdb analysed the 5' RACE reads with MiXCR anew, one entry per CDR3 protein. The table lists approximately 430,000 distinct CDR3 sequences, under 25% of them singletons. The data were taken from a study of T-cell memory formation after mild COVID-19. General study findings and limits: Whether second-wave clones peaking at day 37 were SARS-CoV-2 specific went unconfirmed. Clones shrinking between day 15 and 85 showed a balanced CD4/CD8 split, and those that grew later tilted toward CD4+.

Trimming removed 6 bases from V and 3 bases from J; junction bases left unmatched: 11. The CDR3 has 16 residues. Germline assignment: CDR1 KGHSH and CDR2 LQKENI. Material: PBMCs or a T cell subset sorted from them (not recorded which). V is TRBV18 and J is TRBJ1-2, with 9 bases lining up with TRBD1. The origin of this receptor is an adult woman who had mild COVID-19 (a few samples of this study predate the infection). Cell type and time point are not known. The CDR3 DNA reads as TGTGCCAGCTCTAAGACAGGGGGGCCATCGGACTATGGCTACACCTTC. Encoded protein: CASSKTGGPSDYGYTF.